This is a list of T cell receptor beta chains from one sample in a study of blood T cells in healthy people across ages. TCRdb reprocessed the 5' RACE reads via MiXCR and lists one record per CDR3 protein. The table has roughly 1,700,000 distinct CDR3 sequences, about 28% seen once; the top ten hold roughly 8.2%. The sequenced sample consisted of blood. The receptors shown here come from a woman aged 25-40 years in good health. CDR3s include the opening cysteine and the closing phenylalanine or tryptophan. The D gene is left open where the match is weak. Only part of the rows carry a size: once, few, many, or a class if the clone is expanded.

. | TRBJ1-1 | TRBV5-1 | few | TGCGCCAGCAGCTTGGAAGTCGGACGAATGAACACTGAAGCTTTCTTT | CASSLEVGRMNTEAFF
. | TRBJ2-3 | TRBV9 | . | TGTGCCAGCAGCGTAAGGCAGGTGGGGGCAGATACGCAGTATTTT | CASSVRQVGADTQYF
TRBD2 | TRBJ2-1 | TRBV20-1 | many | TGCAGTGCTAGAGATCCACTAGCGGGAGTTCTTCGTAATGAGCAGTTCTTC | CSARDPLAGVLRNEQFF
TRBD1 | TRBJ1-6 | TRBV27 | few | TGTGCCAGCAGTCCAAGACAGGGAACGGGATCACCCCTCCACTTT | CASSPRQGTGSPLHF
TRBD2 | TRBJ2-5 | TRBV7-6 | . | TGTGCCAGCAGTTCTACTAGCGGTCAACGAGAGACCCAGTACTTC | CASSSTSGQRETQYF
. | TRBJ2-1 | TRBV7-8 | many | TGTGCCAGCAGCTCGGGGACCGCAAATGAGCAGTTCTTC | CASSSGTANEQFF
TRBD2 | TRBJ2-3 | TRBV29-1 | many | TGCAGCGTTGCCCCTAGCGGCAGGGGCACAGATACGCAGTATTTT | CSVAPSGRGTDTQYF
. | TRBJ1-2 | TRBV5-1 | . | TGCGCCAGCAGCTTGGCCGGCATGGGGTTGGTGACGACTGGCTACACCTTC | CASSLAGMGLVTTGYTF
. | TRBJ2-1 | TRBV15 | . | TGTGCCACCAGCAGAGCCCTCAGCTCCTACAATGAGCAGTTCTTC | CATSRALSSYNEQFF
. | TRBJ2-1 | TRBV6-6 | many | TGTGCCAGCAACAGGGTCCCCTACAATGAGCAGTTCTTC | CASNRVPYNEQFF
. | TRBJ1-6 | TRBV20-1 | few | TGCAGTGCTAGAGCCTCGGCGGGGGACCGAAAAAGCTCCTATAATTCACCCCTCCACTTT | CSARASAGDRKSSYNSPLHF
. | TRBJ2-1 | TRBV18 | . | TGTGCCAGCTCACCACGTCGAACCCAAGAGACCCAGTTCTTC | CASSPRRTQETQFF
. | TRBJ1-3 | TRBV29-1 | few | TGCAGCGTTGAAGGGGCGGGAAACACCATATATTTT | CSVEGAGNTIYF
. | TRBJ2-5 | TRBV20-1 | . | TGCAGTGCTAGAGGGGACGCCTGGGGAGAGACCCAGTACTTC | CSARGDAWGETQYF
TRBD1 | TRBJ2-7 | TRBV7-9 | . | TGTGCCATCAGCTTAGAATGGGCGGACAGGGCCGAGCAGTACTTC | CAISLEWADRAEQYF
TRBD1 | TRBJ2-7 | TRBV18 | few | TGTGCCAGCTCACCCGCACAGGGGGCATACAACGAGCAGTACTTC | CASSPAQGAYNEQYF
TRBD2 | TRBJ2-3 | TRBV6-5 | . | TGTGCCAGCAGTTACGCGGCGGGGGGAAGAGATACGCAGTATTTT | CASSYAAGGRDTQYF
. | TRBJ1-1 | TRBV6-2/TRBV6-3 | few | TGTGCCAGCAGTTACGCAAGGGAGGCGATGAACACTGAAGCTTTCTTT | CASSYAREAMNTEAFF
TRBD2 | TRBJ2-3 | TRBV18 | few | TGTGCCAGCTCACCGGGACTAGATTTCGATACGCAGTATTTT | CASSPGLDFDTQYF
. | TRBJ2-1 | TRBV20-1 | . | TGCAGTGCCCCGAACCCCTCAGGGGACAATGAGCAGTTCTTC | CSAPNPSGDNEQFF
. | TRBJ1-1 | TRBV10-3 | few | TGTGCCATCGGGGAGGGATCCGGGCAGGGTCAGGACACTGAGGCTTTCTTT | CAIGEGSGQGQDTEAFF
. | TRBJ2-3 | TRBV20-1 | few | TGCAGTGCTAGCCTACGGGACCAGGGAACCACAGATACGCAGTATTTT | CSASLRDQGTTDTQYF
. | TRBJ1-1 | TRBV6-5 | . | TGTGCCAGCAGTTGGGGGGGGTCCATGAACACTGAAGCTTTCTTT | CASSWGGSMNTEAFF
. | TRBJ2-3 | TRBV5-6 | . | TGTGCCAGTGCAGGACAGACCTTCTCGCAGTATTTT | CASAGQTFSQYF
. | TRBJ2-1 | TRBV28 | few | TGTGCCAGCAGTTATGGACCCGGACAGTCCTACAATGAGCAGTTCTTC | CASSYGPGQSYNEQFF
TRBD2 | TRBJ2-5 | TRBV3-1 | . | TGTGCCAGCAGCCAAGGCCAACGGCGGGAGCAGTACTTC | CASSQGQRREQYF
. | TRBJ2-7 | TRBV3-1 | once | TGTGCCAGCAGCCTCTCCTGGCGGGACGAGCTGTACTTC | CASSLSWRDELYF
. | TRBJ1-1 | TRBV7-2 | few | TGTGCCAGCAGCAAATGGGGGGCTGCCAACACTGAAGCTTTCTTT | CASSKWGAANTEAFF
. | TRBJ2-1 | TRBV11-2 | few | TGTGCCAGCAGCAACGGACCTGACAATGAGCAGTTCTTC | CASSNGPDNEQFF
. | TRBJ2-7 | TRBV15 | few | TGTGCCACCAGCAGAGCCAAACTAGTCCACGAGCAGTACTTC | CATSRAKLVHEQYF
. | TRBJ1-1 | TRBV27 | . | TGTGCCAGCAGTTTATCGGGGGCGCGAGCTTTCTTT | CASSLSGARAFF
TRBD2 | TRBJ2-1 | TRBV6-1 | few | TGTGCCAGCAGCCGAGGAGCAGGGAGGGTCGATGAGCAGTTCTTC | CASSRGAGRVDEQFF
TRBD1 | TRBJ1-2 | TRBV4-1 | . | TGCGCCAGCAGCCCTTGGGACAGGGGGCAGGGAGGCTACACCTTC | CASSPWDRGQGGYTF
. | TRBJ1-4 | TRBV28 | few | TGTGCCAGCAGTATCTACGGTTCAACTAATGAAAAACTGTTTTTT | CASSIYGSTNEKLFF
. | TRBJ2-7 | TRBV6-5 | few | TGTGCCAGCAGTTACTCGAGACGCTCAGACGAGCAGTACTTC | CASSYSRRSDEQYF
. | TRBJ1-1 | TRBV7-9 | few | TGTGCCAGCAGCCCCGCTCTCCTACTTGGAGCTTTCTTT | CASSPALLLGAFF
. | TRBJ1-5 | TRBV10-3 | many | TGTGCCATCAGTGAAGGGACCACGGGTCAGCCCCAGCATTTT | CAISEGTTGQPQHF